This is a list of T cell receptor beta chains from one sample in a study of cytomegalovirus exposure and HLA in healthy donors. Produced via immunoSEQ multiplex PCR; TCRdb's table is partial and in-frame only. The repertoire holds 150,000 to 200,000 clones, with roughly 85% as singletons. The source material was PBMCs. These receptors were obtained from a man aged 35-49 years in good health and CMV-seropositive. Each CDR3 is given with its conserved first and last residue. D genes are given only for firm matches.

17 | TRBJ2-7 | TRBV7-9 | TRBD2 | CASSAWVAGGPHYEQYF
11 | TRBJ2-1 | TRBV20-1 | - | CSARPLGEQFF
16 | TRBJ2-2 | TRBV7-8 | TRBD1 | CASSLAGTGLTGELFF
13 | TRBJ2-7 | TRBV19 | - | CASRFSGSYEQYF
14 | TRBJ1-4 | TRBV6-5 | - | CASSYLVENEKLFF
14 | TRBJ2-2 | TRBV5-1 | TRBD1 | CASSGQGASGELFF
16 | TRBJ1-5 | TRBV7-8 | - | CASSLRTERANQPQHF
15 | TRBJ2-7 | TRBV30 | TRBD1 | CAWSPRDRVTYEQYF
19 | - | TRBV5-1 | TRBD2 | CASSPGGSGSGRGSYEQYF
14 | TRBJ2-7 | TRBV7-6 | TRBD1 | CASSLETGPGEQYF
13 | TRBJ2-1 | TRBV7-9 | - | CASSLPGVSEQFF
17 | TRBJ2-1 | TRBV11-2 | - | CASAYRGRPFSYNEQFF
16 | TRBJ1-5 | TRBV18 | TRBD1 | CASSPRTGKSNQPQHF
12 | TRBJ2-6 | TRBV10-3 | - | CAVNTGANVLTF
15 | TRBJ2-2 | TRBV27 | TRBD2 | CASSLRLAARGELFF
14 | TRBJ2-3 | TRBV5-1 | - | CASSLGTVSDTQYF
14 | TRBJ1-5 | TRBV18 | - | CASSPRETARPQHF
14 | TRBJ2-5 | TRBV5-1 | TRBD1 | CASSLGQAGETQYF
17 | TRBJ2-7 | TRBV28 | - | CASSLSRGGVWTYEQYF
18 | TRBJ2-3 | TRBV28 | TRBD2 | CASSRGSPWTSGADTQYF
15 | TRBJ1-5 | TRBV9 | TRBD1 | CASSSNGQGFQPQHF
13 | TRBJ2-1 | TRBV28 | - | CASSFSWRASQFF
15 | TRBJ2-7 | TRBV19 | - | CASSIVSDGAYEQYF
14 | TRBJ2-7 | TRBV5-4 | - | CASSPKAPTYEQYF
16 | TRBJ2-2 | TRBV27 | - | CASSNILFANTGELFF
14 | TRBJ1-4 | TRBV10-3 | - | CAISEGGANEKLFF
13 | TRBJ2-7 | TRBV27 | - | CASTPGGSYEQYF
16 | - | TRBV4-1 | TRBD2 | CASSRSSGGSSYEQYF
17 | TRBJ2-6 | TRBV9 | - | CASSPQSTYSGANGLTF
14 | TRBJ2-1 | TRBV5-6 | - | CASSLGASYNEQFF
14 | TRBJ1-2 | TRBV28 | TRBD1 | CASEASGGGHGYTF
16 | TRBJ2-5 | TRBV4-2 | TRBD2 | CASSSIAGGSKETQYF
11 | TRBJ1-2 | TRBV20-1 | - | CSAPTRKGYTF
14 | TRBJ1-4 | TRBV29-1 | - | CSVDSGGYNEKLFF
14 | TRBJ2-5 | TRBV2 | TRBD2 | CASSAPSGVETQYF
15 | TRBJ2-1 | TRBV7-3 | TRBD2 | CASSMGLAGSRGQFF
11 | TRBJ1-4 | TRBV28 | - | CASSSGEKLFF
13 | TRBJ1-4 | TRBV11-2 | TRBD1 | CASSDRADEKLFF
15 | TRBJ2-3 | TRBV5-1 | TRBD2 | CASSFNGGGPDTQYF
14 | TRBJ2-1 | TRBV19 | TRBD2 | CASSIGTSVGGPFF
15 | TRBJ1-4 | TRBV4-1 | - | CASSQQGVTNEKLFF
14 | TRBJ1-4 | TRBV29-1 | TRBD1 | CSVGGSGTGEKLFF
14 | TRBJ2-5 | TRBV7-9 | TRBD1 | CASSSGTGPLTQYF
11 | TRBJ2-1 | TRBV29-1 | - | CSAEQGADQFF
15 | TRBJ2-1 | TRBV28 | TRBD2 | CASSSSGRYVDEQFF
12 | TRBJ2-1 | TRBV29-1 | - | CSVQRRANEQFF
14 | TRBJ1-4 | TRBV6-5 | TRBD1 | CASSRDRGDEKLFF
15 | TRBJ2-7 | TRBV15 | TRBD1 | CATSRDRGFSYEQYF
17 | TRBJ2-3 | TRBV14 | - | CASSQDGIGEGTDTQYF
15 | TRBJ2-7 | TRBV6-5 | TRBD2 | CASSYGAGGIYEQYF
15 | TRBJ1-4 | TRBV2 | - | CASSEEGGAGEKLFF
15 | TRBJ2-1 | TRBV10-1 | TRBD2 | CASSESRLAKNEQFF
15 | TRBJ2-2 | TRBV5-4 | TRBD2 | CASSLASGVTGELFF
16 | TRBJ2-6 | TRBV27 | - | CASSPSGGGGANVLTF
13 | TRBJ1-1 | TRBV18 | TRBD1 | CASSPRGQAEAFF
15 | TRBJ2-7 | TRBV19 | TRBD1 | CASSIRETGFYEQYF
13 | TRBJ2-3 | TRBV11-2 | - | CASSTSSTDTQYF
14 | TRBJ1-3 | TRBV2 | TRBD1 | CASTEQGTGNTIYF
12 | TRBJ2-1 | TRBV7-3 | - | CASSPTGNEQFF